Each of the 25 T cell receptor beta chains below was sequenced from the same sample in a study of shared clonotypes between healthy human individuals. Method: immunoSEQ multiplex PCR; TCRdb's copy keeps in-frame clones and lacks some. This sample yields 2,500,000 or so clones, of which approximately 94% are seen a single time; over 0.12% belongs to the top ten. The sequencing sample was made of naive CD4+ T cells sorted from blood. Described subset: CD45RA+ positively selected. These receptors came from a man aged 18 to 30 in good health.

CDR3 amino acids: CASRGQGGGGAFYEQYF. The CDR3 DNA reads as TGCGCCAGCAGGGGACAGGGTGGTGGGGGGGCTTTCTACGAGCAGTACTTC. The V and J genes are TRBV10-2 and TRBJ2-7; 9 bases map to TRBD1. Per germline, CDR1 WSHSY and CDR2 SAAADI. With 6 bases clipped from V and 3 bases from J, the junction kept 15 bases outside the gene matches. The CDR3 totals 17 residues.

The chain uses TRBV7-6 and TRBJ2-7; TRBD2 matches 12 bases. Looked up from germline, CDR1 is SGHVS and CDR2 is FNYEAQ. The CDR3 contains 16 residues. After removal of 5 bases from V and 3 bases from J, the junction contained 8 bases not matched to a gene. CDR3 loop: CASSQLRTSGIYEQYF. CDR3 in DNA: TGTGCCAGCAGCCAGTTGAGGACTAGCGGGATCTACGAGCAGTACTTC.

The chain is built from TRBV7-8 and TRBJ1-4; 8 nucleotides line up with TRBD1. From germline, CDR1 is SGHVS and CDR2 FQNEAQ. The length of the CDR3 is 17 residues. Germline trimming cut 1 base from V and 8 bases from J; bases unmatched to any gene: 12. Written as DNA, the CDR3 is TGTGCCAGCAGCTTAGGGCGTACAGGGGGTAGGTGGGAAAAACTGTTTTTT. It codes for CASSLGRTGGRWEKLFF.

V is TRBV5-6 and J is TRBJ2-5; D unresolved. The CDR3 runs to 13 residues. V lost 4 bases to trimming and J lost 1 base, with 8 bases between them. Germline V gives CDR1 SGHDT, CDR2 YYEEEE. CDR3 sequence: CASSQVSQETQYF. The CDR3 nucleotides are TGTGCCAGCAGCCAGGTATCCCAAGAGACCCAGTACTTC. Together with reference TRBV5-6 and TRBJ2-5, the CDR3 gives the full variable domain: DAGVTQSPTHLIKTRGQQVTLRCSPKSGHDTVSWYQQALGQGPQFIFQYYEEEERQRGNFPDRFSGHQFPNYSSELNVNALLLGDSALYLCASSQVSQETQYFGPGTRLLVL.

In DNA, the CDR3 is TGTGCCAGTAGTACGTCGCTTCAGTATGGCTACACCTTC. Its protein is CASSTSLQYGYTF. The V call is TRBV19, the J call TRBJ1-2; the D is unclear. Trimming shortened V by 4 bases and J by 5 bases, and 11 bases separated the two germline ends. CDR3 size: 13 residues. Germline loops: CDR1 LNHDA, CDR2 SQIVND (reference sequence).

The chain recombines TRBV7-9 with TRBJ1-2; D might be TRBD1 (5 bases). The CDR3 spans 12 residues. Germline V gives CDR1 SEHNR, CDR2 FQNEAQ (reference sequence). The V end lost 3 bases, the J end lost 7 bases, and 9 bases lay between the germline ends. The CDR3 coding sequence is TGTGCCAGCAGCTTGGGGCCGGTTGGCTACACCTTC. Its translation: CASSLGPVGYTF.

CDR3 in amino acids: CAISEGRNSGNTIYF. CDR3 nucleotides: TGTGCCATCAGTGAGGGGAGAAACTCTGGAAACACCATATATTTT. V usage is TRBV10-3 and J usage is TRBJ1-3; D unclear. The V end was cut by 2 bases, the J end by 0 bases, with 8 bases between. CDR3 length equals 15 residues. Germline assignment: CDR1 ENHRY and CDR2 SYGVKD.

V is TRBV10-3 and J is TRBJ1-2; 8 bases map to TRBD1. V dropped 7 bases and J dropped 6; count of bases not matched to a gene: 1. Germline CDR1 is ENHRY and CDR2 is SYGVKD. CDR3 size: 11 residues. The CDR3 bases are TGTGCCATCACACAGGGGGATGGCTACACCTTC. Its translation is CAITQGDGYTF.

The rearrangement uses TRBV7-9 and TRBJ2-5, with 7 bases fitting TRBD1. The CDR3 covers 15 residues. The germline V gene encodes CDR1 SEHNR and CDR2 FQNEAQ (reference sequence). Trimming cost V 5 bases and J 1 base; bases outside gene matches: 7. The CDR3 sequence: CASSIGTVIQETQYF. Here the CDR3 DNA reads TGTGCCAGCAGCATAGGGACAGTCATCCAAGAGACCCAGTACTTC.

This chain joins TRBV10-3 and TRBJ1-1; 8 bases map to TRBD1. Trimming at V came to 11 bases and at J to 6 bases, leaving 11 bases not matched to a gene. The germline V gene has CDR1 ENHRY and CDR2 SYGVKD. The CDR3 sequence is 13 residues long. CDR3 nucleotides: TGTGCCGTGATGTCGGACAGGGACCCTGAAGCTTTCTTT. Translating it yields CAVMSDRDPEAFF.

The chain links TRBV7-2 to TRBJ2-2, with TRBD2 identical over 11 bases. The V gene end was trimmed by 1 base and the J gene end by 6 bases; junction bases not matched to a gene: 4. CDR1 and CDR2 from the germline V gene are SGHTA and FQGNSA. This CDR3 is 16 amino acids long. CDR3 bases: TGTGCCAGCAGCTTAGTCCTAGCGGGAGGACCCGGGGAGCTGTTTTTT. As protein: CASSLVLAGGPGELFF.

The chain uses TRBV11-2 and TRBJ1-3; 7 bases align to TRBD1. The ends lost 5 bases at V and 1 base at J; junction bases unmatched: 2. The CDR3 length is 14 residues. Germline V gene sequence: CDR1 SGHAT, CDR2 FQNNGV. CDR3 loop: CASSQQGSGNTIYF. The CDR3 region has the DNA TGTGCCAGCAGCCAACAGGGGTCTGGAAACACCATATATTTT. The whole variable domain, filled in from reference TRBV11-2 and TRBJ1-3, reads EAGVAQSPRYKIIEKRQSVAFWCNPISGHATLYWYQQILGQGPKLLIQFQNNGVVDDSQLPKDRFSAERLKGVDSTLKIQPAKLEDSAVYLCASSQQGSGNTIYFGEGSWLTVV.

As concerns this clone: Other DNA sequences within the sample encode an identical CDR3. CDR3: CSASRGAEQFF. The CDR3 DNA is TGCAGTGCTAGCCGGGGGGCTGAGCAGTTCTTC. The rearrangement links TRBV20-1 to TRBJ2-1; tentatively, D is TRBD2 (7 bases). Germline loops: CDR1 DFQATT, CDR2 SNEGSKA (reference sequence). There are 11 residues in the CDR3. Deletions cut 3 bases from V and 9 bases from J, with 9 bases between.

The genes are TRBV5-1 and TRBJ2-1; no firm D call. The ends were cut back, 0 bases at V and 3 bases at J, with 10 bases in the middle. The CDR3 is 15 residues long. CDR1 is SGHRS, CDR2 YFSETQ, per germline. CDR3 in DNA: TGCGCCAGCAGCTTGGCCGAATACATCTACAATGAGCAGTTCTTC. Translating gives CASSLAEYIYNEQFF.

This clone was seen a single time. The chain carries TRBV29-1 and TRBJ2-7; TRBD1 might be the D (6 bases). From germline, CDR1 is SQVTM and CDR2 ANQGSEA. V was cut by 3 bases and J by 6 bases, with 15 bases left in between. The CDR3 runs 13 residues. This CDR3 reads CSVERPDRREQYF. The CDR3 DNA reads as TGCAGCGTTGAGAGGCCTGACAGGCGCGAGCAGTACTTC.

The chain combines TRBV5-6 with TRBJ2-1; 10 bases align to TRBD2. The junction had 5 bases not matched to a gene; V was cut back by 2 bases and J by 0 bases. This CDR3 comprises 17 residues. Per germline, CDR1 SGHDT and CDR2 YYEEEE. The chain's CDR3 is CASSFRASGSSYNEQFF. The CDR3 DNA is TGTGCCAGCAGCTTTAGAGCTAGCGGGAGCTCCTACAATGAGCAGTTCTTC.

This chain links TRBV7-2 with TRBJ2-4, with 8 bases fitting TRBD1. After removal of 8 bases from V and 8 bases from J, the junction contained 14 bases not matched to a gene. The CDR3 contains 15 residues. Germline loops: CDR1 SGHTA, CDR2 FQGNSA. The CDR3 region is CASGLVAGGVDIQYF. CDR3 nucleotide sequence: TGTGCCAGCGGGTTAGTGGCAGGGGGCGTGGACATTCAGTACTTC. The full variable domain, in which reference TRBV7-2 and TRBJ2-4 provide the parts outside the CDR3, is GAGVSQSPSNKVTEKGKDVELRCDPISGHTALYWYRQSLGQGLEFLIYFQGNSAPDKSGLPSDRFSAERTGGSVSTLTIQRTQQEDSAVYLCASGLVAGGVDIQYFGAGTRLSVL.

The chain carries TRBV30 and TRBJ2-1; D is unclear. The germline gives CDR1 GTSNPN, CDR2 SVGIG (reference sequence). V was pared by 0 bases and J by 4 bases, with 13 bases between. The CDR3 has 15 residues. The CDR3 nucleotides are TGTGCCTGGAGTGTAAATCTCGGTGTATACAATGAGCAGTTCTTC. It is translated as CAWSVNLGVYNEQFF.

The rearrangement joins TRBV18 to TRBJ1-4, with unresolved D. The CDR3 runs 14 residues. Germline values: CDR1 KGHSH, CDR2 LQKENI. V was cut by 3 bases and J by 4 bases, with 9 bases left in between. CDR3 sequence (DNA): TGTGCCAGCTCACCCGCTATTAGTAATGAAAAACTGTTTTTT. It codes for CASSPAISNEKLFF. The full variable domain, with the rest looked up from reference TRBV18 and TRBJ1-4, is NAGVMQNPRHLVRRRGQEARLRCSPMKGHSHVYWYRQLPEEGLKFMVYLQKENIIDESGMPKERFSAEFPKEGPSILRIQQVVRGDSAAYFCASSPAISNEKLFFGSGTQLSVL.

A word on this clone: This sample includes further DNA sequences coding for the same CDR3. J is TRBJ2-5 and V is TRBV18, with no clear D. This CDR3 spans 13 amino acids. The germline V and J ends were trimmed by 0 bases and 2 bases, with 4 bases remaining between them. Looked up from germline, CDR1 is KGHSH and CDR2 is LQKENI. CDR3 sequence: CASSPPNQETQYF. The CDR3 DNA reads as TGTGCCAGCTCACCACCGAATCAAGAGACCCAGTACTTC.

In DNA form, the CDR3 reads TGTGCCAGCAGTGAGATGGGTCTCAGAGACGAAAAACTGTTTTTT. Residues: CASSEMGLRDEKLFF. This chain links TRBV2 with TRBJ1-4; no clear D gene. Trimming shortened V by 3 bases and J by 8 bases, and 16 bases separated the two germline ends. Germline CDR1 reads SNHLY; CDR2 reads FYNNEI. CDR3 length: 15 residues. Full variable domain (outside the CDR3, taken from reference TRBV2 and TRBJ1-4): EPEVTQTPSHQVTQMGQEVILRCVPISNHLYFYWYRQILGQKVEFLVSFYNNEISEKSEIFDDQFSVERPDGSNFTLKIRSTKLEDSAMYFCASSEMGLRDEKLFFGSGTQLSVL.

The chain joins TRBV5-1 to TRBJ1-6, with D possibly TRBD1 on 5 matching bases. The CDR3 is 15 amino acids. Trimming stripped 4 bases from V and 7 bases from J, with 15 bases between. Germline V gives CDR1 SGHRS, CDR2 YFSETQ. This CDR3 is CASSPEGPKNSPLHF. CDR3 DNA: TGCGCCAGCAGCCCAGAGGGACCGAAAAATTCACCCCTCCACTTT.

The chain couples TRBV6-1 to TRBJ2-6, with 9 bases fitting TRBD1. After removal of 3 bases from V and 4 bases from J, the junction contained 4 bases not matched to a gene. The V gene's germline CDR1 is MNHNS and CDR2 SASEGT. This CDR3 is built from 16 residues. The CDR3 is CASSEGQGSGANVLTF. CDR3 coding DNA: TGTGCCAGCAGTGAGGGACAGGGTTCCGGGGCCAACGTCCTGACTTTC.

This chain joins TRBV5-1 and TRBJ2-2; a weak D match, TRBD1 (6 bases). Germline values: CDR1 SGHRS, CDR2 YFSETQ. CDR3 size: 13 residues. V was clipped by 7 bases and J by 6 bases, with 13 bases between them. The chain's CDR3 is CASGEQGPGELFF. CDR3 DNA sequence: TGCGCCAGCGGAGAACAGGGCCCCGGGGAGCTGTTTTTT.

As regards this clone: Other DNA sequences in this sample translate to the same CDR3. The gene calls are TRBV18 and TRBJ2-7; 9 bases are a match to TRBD1. The V gene's germline CDR1 is KGHSH and CDR2 LQKENI. This CDR3 has 13 residues. V was pared by 3 bases and J by 7 bases, with 4 bases of the junction left unmatched. CDR3 in amino acids: CASSPGTGNEQYF. The DNA of the CDR3 is TGTGCCAGCTCACCCGGGACAGGGAATGAGCAGTACTTC.